Each of the 27 T cell receptor beta chains below was sequenced from the same sample in a study of cytomegalovirus exposure and HLA in healthy donors. PCR employed 60 Vbeta and 13 Jbeta primers. Libraries were prepared by immunoSEQ multiplex PCR; TCRdb keeps only in-frame clonotypes and omits some of them. The table has 60,000 to 75,000 clones, 65% to 85% seen once; the top ten hold about 2.8%. The sequencing input was PBMCs. All receptors come from a young woman in good health and CMV-seronegative.

The rearrangement uses TRBV9 and TRBJ1-6, with TRBD1 matching over 8 bases. CDR3 length: 15 residues. The V and J ends lost 0 bases and 8 bases, in that order; junction bases with no gene match: 4. The V gene's germline CDR1 is SGDLS and CDR2 YYNGEE. CDR3 coding DNA: TGTGCCAGCAGCGTAGAGACAGGGGAAGATTCACCCCTCCACTTT. This encodes CASSVETGEDSPLHF.

There are a few counts of this clone. The chain uses TRBV14 and TRBJ1-2, with 8 bases matching TRBD1. J gave up 3 bases and V 4 bases, and 1 base lay outside the gene matches. CDR1 is SGHDN and CDR2 is FVKESK in the germline V gene. The CDR3 runs to 13 residues. CDR3 DNA sequence: TGTGCCAGCAGCCCGGACAGGGACTATGGCTACACCTTC. Its protein product is CASSPDRDYGYTF.

The rearrangement links TRBV5-1 to TRBJ2-5; 11 nucleotides align to TRBD1. Germline CDR1 is SGHRS and CDR2 is YFSETQ. CDR3 length equals 14 residues. V shed 5 bases and J 4 bases; nucleotides not matched to a gene: 4. CDR3 DNA: TGCGCCAGCAGGTCCGGGACAGGGGGAGAGACCCAGTACTTC. Amino acid sequence: CASRSGTGGETQYF.

This chain joins TRBV18 and TRBJ1-2; TRBD1 aligns across 9 bases. The V gene end was trimmed by 4 bases and the J gene end by 4 bases; junction bases not matched to a gene: 10. CDR1 and CDR2 from the germline V gene are KGHSH and LQKENI. The CDR3 has 16 amino acids. As DNA, the CDR3 is TGTGCCAGCTCACTCCGGGACAGGGATTATAGCTATGGCTACACCTTC. Residues: CASSLRDRDYSYGYTF. The variable domain in full, with the rest retrieved from reference TRBV18 and TRBJ1-2, is NAGVMQNPRHLVRRRGQEARLRCSPMKGHSHVYWYRQLPEEGLKFMVYLQKENIIDESGMPKERFSAEFPKEGPSILRIQQVVRGDSAAYFCASSLRDRDYSYGYTFGSGTRLTVV.

The V gene is TRBV21-1, the J gene TRBJ2-1; the D segment call TRBD1 is taken from the table without a DNA check. TRBV21-1 is given as a pseudogene. The CDR3 is made up of 19 amino acids. CDR3 sequence reads: CASSRGNRGRGPRGHEQFF. The DNA for the CDR3 is TGTGCCAGCAGCCGAGGCAACAGGGGGCGCGGACCCCGAGGGCATGAGCAGTTCTTC.

The chain joins TRBV27 to TRBJ2-1; D may be TRBD2 (5 bases). Trimming pared 6 bases from V and 5 bases from J, leaving 17 bases between. The CDR3 has 15 residues. Germline-derived CDR1 and CDR2 are MNHEY and SMNVEV (reference sequence). CDR3 in amino acids: CASSPRSGADNEQFF. The CDR3 DNA sequence: TGTGCCAGCAGCCCCAGGAGCGGAGCGGACAATGAGCAGTTCTTC.

The chain couples TRBV4-1 to TRBJ2-5; 9 bases are a match to TRBD1. Near its end, the DNA agrees better with TRBJ2-7, so the J call may be wrong. This CDR3 comprises 15 residues. From germline, CDR1 is MGHRA and CDR2 YSYEKL. Here the CDR3 DNA reads TGCGCCAGCAGCCCTTCCGGGACAGGGATGTACGAGCAGTACTTC. Protein: CASSPSGTGMYEQYF.

The chain combines TRBV2 with TRBJ1-2; D is unclear. Deletions cut 5 bases from V and 0 bases from J, with 10 bases between. In germline, CDR1 is SNHLY, CDR2 FYNNEI. This CDR3 spans 14 amino acids. For the CDR3, the DNA is TGTGCCAGCAGTCCGACAACAGCTAACTATGGCTACACCTTC. Translating gives CASSPTTANYGYTF.

V is TRBV19 and J is TRBJ2-7; 8 bases agree with TRBD1. Germline V CDR1 and CDR2: LNHDA, SQIVND (reference sequence). With V trimmed by 6 bases and J by 2 bases, 3 bases remained unmatched. The CDR3 runs to 13 residues. The CDR3 loop is CASSVQGAYEQYF. The CDR3 DNA is TGTGCCAGTAGCGTACAGGGGGCCTACGAGCAGTACTTC. The full variable domain, completed using reference TRBV19 and TRBJ2-7, is DGGITQSPKYLFRKEGQNVTLSCEQNLNHDAMYWYRQDPGQGLRLIYYSQIVNDFQKGDIAEGYSVSREKKESFPLTVTSAQKNPTAFYLCASSVQGAYEQYFGPGTRLTVT.

The genes are TRBV30 and TRBJ1-3; D is perhaps TRBD1 (5 bases). Trimming shortened V by 1 base and J by 1 base, and 11 bases separated the two germline ends. CDR1 and CDR2 from the germline V gene are GTSNPN and SVGIG (reference sequence). The CDR3 is 15 amino acids. The CDR3 is CAWSEGERSGNTIYF. As DNA, the CDR3 is TGTGCCTGGAGTGAAGGGGAACGATCTGGAAACACCATATATTTT.

This clone was picked up one time. This chain connects TRBV18 to TRBJ2-3; 13 nucleotides match TRBD2. The ends lost 4 bases at V and 4 bases at J; junction bases unmatched: 5. The CDR3 totals 16 residues. Germline V CDR1 and CDR2: KGHSH, LQKENI. CDR3 DNA: TGTGCCAGCTCACTGGCGGGACTAGCGGGATCAGATACGCAGTATTTT. Translation: CASSLAGLAGSDTQYF.

The chain is built from TRBV4-3 and TRBJ2-1; 14 bases are shared with TRBD2. The CDR3 has 16 residues. CDR1 is LGHNA, CDR2 YSLEER, per germline. After removal of 4 bases from V and 9 bases from J, the junction contained 8 bases not matched to a gene. The CDR3 DNA is TGCGCCAGCAGCCGGGGGACAGGGACTAGCGGGGGTGAGCAGTTCTTC. This translates into CASSRGTGTSGGEQFF.

Notes on this clone: At one end, the junction sequence differs from germline, possibly due to a read error. V and J are TRBV7-9 and TRBJ1-1; tentatively, D is TRBD1 (6 bases). The CDR3 runs to 16 residues. Per the germline V gene, CDR1 is SEHNR and CDR2 is FQNEAQ (reference sequence). This CDR3 is CSSSSLRGGSGTEAFF. In DNA, the CDR3 is TGTTCCAGCAGCTCCTTAAGGGGGGGGTCAGGCACTGAAGCTTTCTTT.

V usage is TRBV11-2 and J usage is TRBJ1-4; TRBD1 agrees at 10 bases. This CDR3 has 15 residues. Trimming at V came to 5 bases and at J to 7 bases, leaving 7 bases not matched to a gene. Germline V CDR1 and CDR2: SGHAT, FQNNGV. DNA for the CDR3: TGTGCCAGCAGCCCAGGGACAGGGGCCCGTGAAAAACTGTTTTTT. Its protein product is CASSPGTGAREKLFF.

The chain has TRBV4-1 and TRBJ1-1, with D possibly TRBD1 on 5 matching bases. The CDR3 has 15 amino acids. From germline, CDR1 is MGHRA and CDR2 YSYEKL. V was clipped by 3 bases and J by 4 bases, with 15 bases between them. The CDR3 DNA is TGCGCCAGCAGCCAGGACGACAGCGTCGGCACTGAAGCTTTCTTT. It specifies CASSQDDSVGTEAFF.

The chain carries TRBV2 and TRBJ1-2, with 12 bases matching TRBD1. This CDR3 spans 17 amino acids. From germline, CDR1 is SNHLY and CDR2 FYNNEI. J gave up 8 bases and V 6 bases, and 16 bases lay outside the gene matches. This CDR3 is CASSSATGTGGAQGYTF. The CDR3 bases are TGTGCCAGCAGCTCTGCAACCGGGACAGGGGGCGCTCAGGGCTACACCTTC.

This chain joins TRBV7-2 and TRBJ2-3; D is perhaps TRBD2 (5 bases). This CDR3 region has 11 residues. Germline CDR1 and CDR2: SGHTA and FQGNSA. V lost 1 base to trimming and J lost 11 bases, with 7 bases between them. The CDR3 sequence is CASSLVGEQYF. DNA of the CDR3: TGTGCCAGCAGCTTAGTGGGAGAGCAGTATTTT.

This chain's CDR3 is CASSTSSLGQETQYF. For the CDR3, the DNA is TGTGCCAGTAGTACGTCTAGTTTGGGCCAAGAGACCCAGTACTTC. The V gene is TRBV19, the J gene TRBJ2-5; D is unclear. The CDR3 runs 15 residues. V dropped 4 bases and J dropped 1 base, with 13 bases sitting between them. From germline, CDR1 is LNHDA and CDR2 SQIVND (reference sequence).

Worth noting for this clone: The junction and the germline gene differ at one end; a read error may be behind it. In DNA form, the CDR3 reads TGTTCCAGCAGCCAGAGCGGGCCCCGGACCTACAATGAGCAGTTCTTC. Protein sequence: CSSSQSGPRTYNEQFF. The chain uses TRBV7-9 and TRBJ2-1; D possibly corresponds to TRBD2 (6 bases). The germline V gene has CDR1 SEHNR and CDR2 FQNEAQ (reference sequence). The CDR3 spans 16 residues.

The V and J genes are TRBV9 and TRBJ1-2; 7 positions match TRBD1. The CDR3 totals 15 residues. Germline-derived CDR1 and CDR2 are SGDLS and YYNGEE. V lost 3 bases, J lost 3 bases, and 8 bases stayed unmatched. The CDR3 loop reads CASSEGTARDYGYTF. The CDR3 DNA reads TGTGCCAGCAGCGAGGGGACAGCCAGGGACTATGGCTACACCTTC.

The chain couples TRBV9 to TRBJ1-1; TRBD1 aligns across 9 bases. CDR1 is SGDLS, CDR2 YYNGEE, per germline. The CDR3 length is 16 residues. V shed 2 bases and J 1 base; nucleotides not matched to a gene: 6. CDR3 residues: CASSVATGGGNTEAFF. Here the CDR3 DNA reads TGTGCCAGCAGCGTGGCTACAGGGGGCGGGAACACTGAAGCTTTCTTT. The full variable domain, rest sourced from reference TRBV9 and TRBJ1-1, is DSGVTQTPKHLITATGQRVTLRCSPRSGDLSVYWYQQSLDQGLQFLIQYYNGEERAKGNILERFSAQQFPDLHSELNLSSLELGDSALYFCASSVATGGGNTEAFFGQGTRLTVV.

The chain recombines TRBV7-8 with TRBJ1-1; unclear D gene. The CDR3 totals 13 residues. The ends were cut back, 4 bases at V and 1 base at J, with 7 bases in the middle. Per the germline V gene, CDR1 is SGHVS and CDR2 is FQNEAQ. The DNA for the CDR3 is TGTGCCAGCAGCTCACGGGGGAACACTGAAGCTTTCTTT. Translating it yields CASSSRGNTEAFF.

This chain uses TRBV2 with TRBJ2-6, with D maybe TRBD2 (6 bases). The CDR3 runs to 17 residues. The germline V gene has CDR1 SNHLY and CDR2 FYNNEI. V was cut by 2 bases and J by 1 base, with 12 bases left in between. CDR3 loop: CASSERQGGSGANVLTF. Here the CDR3 DNA reads TGTGCCAGCAGTGAAAGGCAGGGAGGATCTGGGGCCAACGTCCTGACTTTC.

The chain employs TRBV19 and TRBJ1-1; TRBD1 matches 10 bases. Germline V gives CDR1 LNHDA, CDR2 SQIVND (reference sequence). This CDR3 comprises 15 residues. J was trimmed by 5 bases and V by 5 bases; bases with no gene match: 8. The chain's CDR3 is CASSPRDRGQTEAFF. The CDR3 nucleotides are TGTGCCAGTAGTCCGCGAGACAGGGGGCAGACTGAAGCTTTCTTT. The full variable domain, completed using reference TRBV19 and TRBJ1-1, is DGGITQSPKYLFRKEGQNVTLSCEQNLNHDAMYWYRQDPGQGLRLIYYSQIVNDFQKGDIAEGYSVSREKKESFPLTVTSAQKNPTAFYLCASSPRDRGQTEAFFGQGTRLTVV.

The chain combines TRBV4-1 with TRBJ2-2; D gene uncertain. The CDR3 is 16 residues long. Per the germline V gene, CDR1 is MGHRA and CDR2 is YSYEKL. The V end was cut by 3 bases, the J end by 4 bases, with 15 bases between. CDR3 coding DNA: TGCGCCAGCAGCCAGGTGGCAGCCTCGGGCACCGGGGAGCTGTTTTTT. This encodes CASSQVAASGTGELFF.

The chain links TRBV14 to TRBJ1-6, with 7 bases lining up with TRBD1. V dropped 1 base and J dropped 6; count of bases not matched to a gene: 6. The CDR3 runs to 16 residues. Germline values: CDR1 SGHDN, CDR2 FVKESK. Here the CDR3 reads CASSQGLNRGNSPLHF. CDR3 bases: TGTGCCAGCAGCCAAGGGTTAAACAGGGGTAATTCACCCCTCCACTTT.

In DNA form, the CDR3 reads TGTGCCAGCAGCCCCCTAGCAACTAATGAAAAACTGTTTTTT. This sequence encodes CASSPLATNEKLFF. The V call is TRBV11-2, the J call TRBJ1-4; D gene ambiguous. Germline loops: CDR1 SGHAT, CDR2 FQNNGV. The CDR3 has 14 residues. The V end lost 5 bases, the J end lost 0 bases, and 7 bases lay between the germline ends.